This T cell receptor (beta chain) originates from a study of CD8+ T cells in alopecia areata. Separation by sorting yielded CD4+ and CD8+ T cells from PBMCs. Extracted from the samples, RNA was reverse transcribed into cDNA to serve as the sequencing template. TCRdb keeps only in-frame clones here, not all; method: immunoSEQ multiplex PCR. The sample lists roughly 150,000 clones, about 50% occurring once. This CDR3 is built from 13 residues. V trimming: 7 bases; J trimming: 4 bases; junction bases outside the gene matches: 6. Germline V CDR1 and CDR2: LNHDA, SQIVND (reference sequence). Sequencing was performed on CD8+ T cells sorted from blood, taken at week 0. The rearrangement uses TRBV19 and TRBJ1-1; 7 nucleotides agree with TRBD1. This receptor was taken from a human donor with alopecia areata. CDR3 amino acids: CASKHRGSTEAFF. CDR3 sequence (DNA): TGTGCCAGTAAACACAGGGGCTCCACTGAAGCTTTCTTT.